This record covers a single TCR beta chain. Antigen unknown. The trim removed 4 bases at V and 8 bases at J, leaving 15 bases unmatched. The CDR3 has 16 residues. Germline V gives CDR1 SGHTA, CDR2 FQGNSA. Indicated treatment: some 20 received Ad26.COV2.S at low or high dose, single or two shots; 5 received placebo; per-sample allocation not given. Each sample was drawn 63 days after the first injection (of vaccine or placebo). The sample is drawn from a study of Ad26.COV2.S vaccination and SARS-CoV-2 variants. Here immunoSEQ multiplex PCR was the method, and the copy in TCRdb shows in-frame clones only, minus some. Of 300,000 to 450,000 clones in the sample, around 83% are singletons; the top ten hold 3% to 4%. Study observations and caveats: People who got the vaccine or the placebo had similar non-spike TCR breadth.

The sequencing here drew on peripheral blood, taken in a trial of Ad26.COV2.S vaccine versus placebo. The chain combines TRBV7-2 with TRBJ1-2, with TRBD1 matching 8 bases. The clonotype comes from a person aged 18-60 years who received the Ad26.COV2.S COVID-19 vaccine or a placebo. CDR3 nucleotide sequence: TGTGCCAGCAGCTCACACAGGGGGGGCCTAGCTGTGGGCTACACCTTC. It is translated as CASSSHRGGLAVGYTF.